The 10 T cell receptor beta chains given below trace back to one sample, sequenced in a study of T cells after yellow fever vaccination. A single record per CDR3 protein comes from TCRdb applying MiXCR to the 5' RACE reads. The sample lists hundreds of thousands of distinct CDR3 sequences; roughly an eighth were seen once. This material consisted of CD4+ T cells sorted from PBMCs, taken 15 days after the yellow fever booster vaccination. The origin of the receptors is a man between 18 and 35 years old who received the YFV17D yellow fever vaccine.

CDR3 protein: CASSLGLTGNGNTIYF. CDR3 coding DNA: TGTGCCAGCAGCCTGGGGTTAACAGGGAACGGAAACACCATATATTTT. V and J are TRBV7-9 and TRBJ1-3; D perhaps matches TRBD1 (6 bases). V dropped 5 bases and J dropped 4 bases, with 18 bases sitting between them. Germline values: CDR1 SEHNR, CDR2 FQNEAQ (reference sequence). The CDR3 sequence is 16 residues long.

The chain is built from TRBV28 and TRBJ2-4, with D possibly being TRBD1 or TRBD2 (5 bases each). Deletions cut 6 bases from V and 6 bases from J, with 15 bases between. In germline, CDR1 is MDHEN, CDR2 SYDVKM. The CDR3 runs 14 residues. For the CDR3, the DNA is TGTGCCAGCAGCCTGGGGGAAATAGGAAACATTCAGTACTTC. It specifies CASSLGEIGNIQYF. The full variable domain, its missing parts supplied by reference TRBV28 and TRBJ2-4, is DVKVTQSSRYLVKRTGEKVFLECVQDMDHENMFWYRQDPGLGLRLIYFSYDVKMKEKGDIPEGYSVSREKKERFSLILESASTNQTSMYLCASSLGEIGNIQYFGAGTRLSVL.

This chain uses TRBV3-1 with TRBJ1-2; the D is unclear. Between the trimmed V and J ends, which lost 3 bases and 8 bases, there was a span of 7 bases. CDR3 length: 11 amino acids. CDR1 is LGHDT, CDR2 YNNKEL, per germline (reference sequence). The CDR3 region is CASSQARGYTF. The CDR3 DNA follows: TGTGCCAGCAGCCAGGCTCGGGGCTACACCTTC.

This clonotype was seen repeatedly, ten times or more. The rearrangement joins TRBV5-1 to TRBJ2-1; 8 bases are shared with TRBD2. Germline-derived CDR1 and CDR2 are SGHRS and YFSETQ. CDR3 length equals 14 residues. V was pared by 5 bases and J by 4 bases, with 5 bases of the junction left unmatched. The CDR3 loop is CASRSGGMYNEQFF. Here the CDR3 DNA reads TGCGCCAGCAGAAGCGGGGGCATGTACAATGAGCAGTTCTTC. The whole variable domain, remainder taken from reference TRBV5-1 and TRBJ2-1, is KAGVTQTPRYLIKTRGQQVTLSCSPISGHRSVSWYQQTPGQGLQFLFEYFSETQRNKGNFPGRFSGRQFSNSRSEMNVSTLELGDSALYLCASRSGGMYNEQFFGPGTRLTVL.

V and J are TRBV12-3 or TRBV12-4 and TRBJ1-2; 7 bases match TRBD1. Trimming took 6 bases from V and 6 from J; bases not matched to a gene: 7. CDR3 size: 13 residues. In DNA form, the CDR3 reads TGTGCCAGCAGGAGGGGGCCAGGAGATGGCTACACCTTC. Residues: CASRRGPGDGYTF.

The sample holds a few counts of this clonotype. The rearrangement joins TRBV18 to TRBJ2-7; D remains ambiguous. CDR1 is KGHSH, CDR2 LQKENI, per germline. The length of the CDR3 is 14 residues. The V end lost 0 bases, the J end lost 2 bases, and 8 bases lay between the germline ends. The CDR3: CASSPPLGTYEQYF. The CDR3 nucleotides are TGTGCCAGCTCACCACCGCTCGGTACCTACGAGCAGTACTTC. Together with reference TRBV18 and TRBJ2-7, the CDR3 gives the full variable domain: NAGVMQNPRHLVRRRGQEARLRCSPMKGHSHVYWYRQLPEEGLKFMVYLQKENIIDESGMPKERFSAEFPKEGPSILRIQQVVRGDSAAYFCASSPPLGTYEQYFGPGTRLTVT.

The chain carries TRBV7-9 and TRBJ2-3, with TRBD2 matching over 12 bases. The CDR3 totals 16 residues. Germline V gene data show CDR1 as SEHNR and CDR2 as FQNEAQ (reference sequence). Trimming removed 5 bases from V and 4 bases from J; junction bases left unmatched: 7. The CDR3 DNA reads TGTGCCAGCAGCCTTGGACTAGCGGGGTGGTCAGATACGCAGTATTTT. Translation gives CASSLGLAGWSDTQYF.

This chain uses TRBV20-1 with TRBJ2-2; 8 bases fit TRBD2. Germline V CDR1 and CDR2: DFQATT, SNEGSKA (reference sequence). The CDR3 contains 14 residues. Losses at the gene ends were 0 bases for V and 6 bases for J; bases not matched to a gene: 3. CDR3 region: CSARDAGGAGELFF. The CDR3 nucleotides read TGCAGTGCTAGAGATGCGGGGGGCGCCGGGGAGCTGTTTTTT.

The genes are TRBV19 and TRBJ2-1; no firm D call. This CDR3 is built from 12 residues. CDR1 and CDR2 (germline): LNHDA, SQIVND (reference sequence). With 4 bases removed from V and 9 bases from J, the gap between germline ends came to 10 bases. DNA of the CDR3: TGTGCCAGTAGTAAGTACGACGCTGAGCAGTTCTTC. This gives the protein CASSKYDAEQFF.

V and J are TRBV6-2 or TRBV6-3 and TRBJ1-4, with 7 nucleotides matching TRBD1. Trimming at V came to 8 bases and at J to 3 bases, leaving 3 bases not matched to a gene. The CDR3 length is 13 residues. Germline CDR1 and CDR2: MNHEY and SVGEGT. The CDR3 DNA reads TGTGCCAGCGGTACAGGGGCTAATGAAAAACTGTTTTTT. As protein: CASGTGANEKLFF.